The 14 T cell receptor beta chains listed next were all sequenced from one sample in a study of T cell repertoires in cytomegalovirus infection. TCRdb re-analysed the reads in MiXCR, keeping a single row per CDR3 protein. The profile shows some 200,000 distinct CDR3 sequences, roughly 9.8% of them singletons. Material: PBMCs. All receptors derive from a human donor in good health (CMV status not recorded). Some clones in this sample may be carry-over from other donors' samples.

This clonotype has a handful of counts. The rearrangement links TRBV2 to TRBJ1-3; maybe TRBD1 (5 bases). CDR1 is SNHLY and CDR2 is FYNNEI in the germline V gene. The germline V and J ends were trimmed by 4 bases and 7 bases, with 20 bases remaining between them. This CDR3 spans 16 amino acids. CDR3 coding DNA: TGTGCCAGCAGTGTTCTACAGGCAGTTGATGGGAACACCATATATTTT. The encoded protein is CASSVLQAVDGNTIYF.

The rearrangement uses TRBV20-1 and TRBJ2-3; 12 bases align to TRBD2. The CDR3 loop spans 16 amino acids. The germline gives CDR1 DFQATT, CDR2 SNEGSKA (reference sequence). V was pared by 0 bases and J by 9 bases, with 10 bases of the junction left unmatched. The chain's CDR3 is CSARDRLAGGHGTQYF. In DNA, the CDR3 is TGCAGTGCTAGAGATCGGCTAGCGGGGGGGCATGGCACGCAGTATTTT.

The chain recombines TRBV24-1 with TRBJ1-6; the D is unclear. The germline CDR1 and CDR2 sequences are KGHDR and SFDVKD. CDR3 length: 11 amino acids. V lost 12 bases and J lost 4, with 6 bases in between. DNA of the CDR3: TGTGCCGAAGGATATAATTCACCCCTCCACTTT. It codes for CAEGYNSPLHF.

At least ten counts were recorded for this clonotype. The CDR3 reads CASSQDEGTEASYNEQFF. Here the CDR3 DNA reads TGCGCCAGCAGCCAAGATGAGGGGACAGAGGCCTCCTACAATGAGCAGTTCTTC. The chain is built from TRBV4-1 and TRBJ2-1, with 7 bases aligning to TRBD1. Germline values: CDR1 MGHRA, CDR2 YSYEKL. With 0 bases clipped from V and 0 bases from J, the junction kept 8 bases outside the gene matches. The CDR3 extends over 18 amino acids.

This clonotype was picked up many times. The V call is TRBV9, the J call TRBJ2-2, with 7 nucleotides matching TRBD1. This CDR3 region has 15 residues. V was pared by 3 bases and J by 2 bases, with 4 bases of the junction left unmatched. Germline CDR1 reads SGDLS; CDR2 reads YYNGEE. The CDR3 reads CASSDRQGNTGELFF. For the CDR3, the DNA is TGTGCCAGCAGCGATAGACAGGGTAACACCGGGGAGCTGTTTTTT.

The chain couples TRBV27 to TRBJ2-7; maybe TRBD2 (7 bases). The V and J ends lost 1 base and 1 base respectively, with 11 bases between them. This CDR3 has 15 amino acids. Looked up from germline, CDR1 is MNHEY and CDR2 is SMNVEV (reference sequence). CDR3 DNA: TGTGCCAGCAGTTTATTAGGGGGGGGGTCCTACGAGCAGTACTTC. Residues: CASSLLGGGSYEQYF.

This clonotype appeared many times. The CDR3 sequence is CASSWIRNSGANVLTF. The CDR3 DNA reads as TGTGCCAGCAGTTGGATCAGGAACTCTGGGGCCAACGTCCTGACTTTC. This chain links TRBV6-2 or TRBV6-3 with TRBJ2-6; D is unclear. V was trimmed by 4 bases and J by 0 bases, leaving 10 bases between them. Germline V gene data show CDR1 as MNHEY and CDR2 as SVGEGT. This CDR3 region has 16 residues.

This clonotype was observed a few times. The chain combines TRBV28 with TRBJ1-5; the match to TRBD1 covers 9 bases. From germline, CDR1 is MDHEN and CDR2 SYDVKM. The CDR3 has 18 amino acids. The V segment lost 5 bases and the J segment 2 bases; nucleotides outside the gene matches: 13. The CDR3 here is CASSQVSGGQGGNQPQHF. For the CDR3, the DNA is TGTGCCAGCAGTCAAGTTTCGGGGGGACAGGGTGGCAATCAGCCCCAGCATTTT.

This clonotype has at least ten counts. The CDR3, as DNA: TGTGCCAGCAGCGGAGCTTCTGGGATGAACACTGAAGCTTTCTTT. This translates into CASSGASGMNTEAFF. The chain uses TRBV7-2 and TRBJ1-1; no clear D gene. The V gene lost 5 bases and the J gene lost 0 bases, with 13 bases spanning the gap. Germline V CDR1 and CDR2: SGHTA, FQGNSA. The CDR3 has 15 amino acids.

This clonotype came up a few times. CDR3 protein: CASSQLAGERTDTQYF. As DNA, the CDR3 is TGTGCCAGCAGCCAGCTAGCGGGAGAGCGCACAGATACGCAGTATTTT. The V call is TRBV14, the J call TRBJ2-3, with 10 positions matching TRBD2. The V gene end was trimmed by 3 bases and the J gene end by 1 base; junction bases not matched to a gene: 4. CDR3 size: 16 residues. Germline values: CDR1 SGHDN, CDR2 FVKESK.

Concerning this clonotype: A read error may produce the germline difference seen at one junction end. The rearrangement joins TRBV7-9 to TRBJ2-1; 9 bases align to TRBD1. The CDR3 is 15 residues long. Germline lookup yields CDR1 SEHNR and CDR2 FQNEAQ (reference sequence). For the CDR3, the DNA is TGTGCCGGCAGCTTGGGACAGGGCTCCTACAATGAGCAGTTCTTC. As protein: CAGSLGQGSYNEQFF.

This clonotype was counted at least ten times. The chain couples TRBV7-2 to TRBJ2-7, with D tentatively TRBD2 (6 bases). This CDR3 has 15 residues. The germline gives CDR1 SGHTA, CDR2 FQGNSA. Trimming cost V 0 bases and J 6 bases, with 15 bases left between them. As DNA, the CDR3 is TGTGCCAGCAGCTTAGCCGGGAGTAGCCTTGGCGAGCAGTACTTC. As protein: CASSLAGSSLGEQYF.

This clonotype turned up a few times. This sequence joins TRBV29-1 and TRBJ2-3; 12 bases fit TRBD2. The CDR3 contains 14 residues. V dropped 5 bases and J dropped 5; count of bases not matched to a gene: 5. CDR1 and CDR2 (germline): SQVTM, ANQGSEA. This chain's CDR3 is CSVLAGGPRDTQYF. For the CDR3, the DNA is TGCAGCGTTCTAGCGGGGGGGCCAAGAGATACGCAGTATTTT.

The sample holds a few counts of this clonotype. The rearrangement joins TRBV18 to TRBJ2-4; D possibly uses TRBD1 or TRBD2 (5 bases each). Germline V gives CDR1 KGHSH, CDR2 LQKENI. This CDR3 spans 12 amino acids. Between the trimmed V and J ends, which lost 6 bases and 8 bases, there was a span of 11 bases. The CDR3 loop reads CASSFRDDIQYF. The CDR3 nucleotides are TGTGCCAGCTCGTTCCGGGACGACATTCAGTACTTC.